This TCR beta chain is from a study of blood T cell repertoires in COVID-19. Study at large: From the United States, Italy and Spain came samples of acute and convalescent COVID-19. PBMCs, B-cell-depleted T cells, or T cells provided the cDNA or gDNA that made up the material.

Per the study methods: Reference gene primer amplification gave nucleated cell count estimates. Sequencing was performed with immunoSEQ multiplex PCR; in TCRdb, only in-frame clones are kept and a portion is missing. The V and J calls and clone size were taken over from that table, and D and trimming were inferred from the DNA. Among 70,000 to 90,000 clones listed, about 93% were seen once. Germline CDR1 and CDR2: SGHKS and YYEKEE (reference sequence). V lost 1 base, J lost 8 bases, and 22 bases lay in between. The CDR3 consists of 18 residues. The specimen sequenced was peripheral blood. V and J are TRBV5-5 and TRBJ1-6; D might be TRBD1 (6 bases). This TCR was sampled from a human donor in a cohort sampled during active COVID-19. The CDR3 nucleotides read TGTGCCAGCAGCTTGAGGGTGGAACAGGGTCCCGCTTATTCACCCCTCCACTTT. This sequence encodes CASSLRVEQGPAYSPLHF.